This T cell receptor (beta chain) was profiled in a study of blood T cell repertoires in COVID-19. Study summary: Collection of acute and convalescent COVID-19 samples took place in the United States, Italy and Spain. In each case, the material was cDNA or gDNA derived from T cells, B-cell-depleted T cells, or PBMCs.

Original analysis: Nucleated cell counts were estimated from reference gene primer amplification. The method was immunoSEQ multiplex PCR; TCRdb's version includes in-frame clones alone and lacks a portion of them. The DNA was the basis for D and trimming; V, J and clone size are from that table. The sample holds over 150,000 clones, approximately 83% seen once. This receptor was obtained from a woman aged 60-70 years with acute or convalescent COVID-19. Sequenced material: peripheral blood.

CDR3 DNA sequence: TGCGCCAGCAGAAGCGGGGGCACAGATACGCAGTATTTT. It encodes CASRSGGTDTQYF. This chain uses TRBV10-2 with TRBJ2-3; TRBD2 matches 7 bases. V shed 6 bases and J 1 base; nucleotides not matched to a gene: 1. The CDR3 has 13 residues. Germline lookup yields CDR1 WSHSY and CDR2 SAAADI.